This T cell receptor beta chain was recovered during a study of cytomegalovirus exposure and HLA in healthy donors. Study information: Earlier, 150 million to 200 million T cells were analyzed, and 117 million unique TCR beta sequences were found among them. The Caucasian-associated ancestry cluster contained 65% to 85% of the roughly 390 genotyped donors. Regarding the study as a whole: For TCR beta chains, V- and J-gene trimming was later linked to a missense DCLRE1C variant. The study labeled 150 to 200 TCR beta chains cytomegalovirus-associated.

PCR involved 60 Vbeta and 13 Jbeta primers. Data came from immunoSEQ multiplex PCR; TCRdb stores just in-frame clones and leaves some out. The sample has approximately 150,000 clones, and its top ten clones hold 2% to 2.5%. As concerns this clone: Its antigen is currently unknown.

Germline V gene sequence: CDR1 MNHEY, CDR2 SMNVEV (reference sequence). The CDR3 length is 14 residues. Losses at the gene ends were 8 bases for V and 3 bases for J; bases not matched to a gene: 6. The chain uses TRBV27 and TRBJ2-1; 8 nucleotides align to TRBD2. Sequenced sample: PBMCs. This clonotype originated in a woman aged 18-30 years in good health and CMV-seronegative. DNA for the CDR3: TGTGCCAGCGCACACGGGAGGGGCTACAATGAGCAGTTCTTC. It translates to CASAHGRGYNEQFF.